The present T cell receptor beta chain was sequenced within a study of CD8 T cells in Susac syndrome. Treatment-naive patients with stable or active relapsing-remitting disease were the multiple sclerosis controls. Negative isolation was used for CD8+ and CD4+ T cells, and FACS enrichment was applied to TEMRA cells. The RNA input was about 0.5 to 1 ug, and it was reverse transcribed with random hexamers. The method of amplification for TCR beta CDR3 was immunoSEQ multiplex PCR, covering 54 Vbeta and 13 Jbeta. A single record per CDR3 protein comes from TCRdb applying MiXCR to the immunoSEQ multiplex PCR reads. Of some 160,000 distinct CDR3 sequences listed, 85% to 95% are singletons. Of note for this clonotype: Its target is unknown.

After removal of 7 bases from V and 2 bases from J, the junction contained 5 bases not matched to a gene. The CDR3 loop spans 13 amino acids. Germline loops: CDR1 SQVTM, CDR2 ANQGSEA. Study-wide results and limits: By the study's own acknowledgment, its TCR sequencing and HLA analysis included relatively few individuals.

This receptor was identified in a human donor with multiple sclerosis. The sequenced sample was CD8+ T cells from PBMCs. The chain has TRBV29-1 and TRBJ1-5, with 7 bases identical to TRBD1. The CDR3 reads CSAQGGGNQPQHF. The CDR3, as DNA: TGCAGCGCCCAAGGGGGCGGCAATCAGCCCCAGCATTTT.